The 6 T cell receptor beta chains reported below all come from one sample, sequenced in a study of control samples from healthy donors and cancer patients. Method: immunoSEQ multiplex PCR; TCRdb's copy keeps in-frame clones and lacks some. The data hold approximately 150,000 clones, with 90% to 95% observed a single time. Sequenced: blood. The receptors were gathered from a man aged 35 to 55 in good health.

The chain carries TRBV18 and TRBJ1-6; TRBD1 agrees at 8 bases. CDR1 KGHSH and CDR2 LQKENI come from the germline V gene. V gave up 0 bases and J gave up 7 bases; unmatched junction bases: 8. This CDR3 is 17 amino acids long. In DNA, the CDR3 is TGTGCCAGCTCACCACCGATACGACAGGGGAGGAATTCACCCCTCCACTTT. It codes for CASSPPIRQGRNSPLHF.

This sequence joins TRBV10-1 and TRBJ1-5; TRBD1 is a possible D gene (5 bases). Germline-derived CDR1 and CDR2 are WNHNN and SYGVQD (reference sequence). CDR3 size: 13 residues. V gave up 6 bases and J gave up 4 bases, with 10 bases separating them. CDR3: CASSRGPNQPQHF. The CDR3 bases are TGCGCCAGCAGCCGGGGACCTAATCAGCCCCAGCATTTT.

This rearrangement joins TRBV5-4 to TRBJ1-1; TRBD1 is a possible D gene (6 bases). The V gene's germline CDR1 is SGHNT and CDR2 YYREEE (reference sequence). V lost 4 bases, J lost 6 bases, and 19 bases lay in between. The length of the CDR3 is 15 residues. The DNA for the CDR3 is TGTGCCAGCAGCAACTGGGCGGGGGGCGTCGCTGAAGCTTTCTTT. Translating it yields CASSNWAGGVAEAFF.

The chain's CDR3 is CASTPTSGSSEQYF. The DNA for the CDR3 is TGTGCCAGCACCCCGACTAGCGGGTCGTCCGAGCAGTACTTC. The chain employs TRBV28 and TRBJ2-7, with TRBD2 identical over 10 bases. Losses at the gene ends were 7 bases for V and 6 bases for J; bases not matched to a gene: 9. The CDR3 is 14 amino acids. Germline V gene lookup returns CDR1 MDHEN and CDR2 SYDVKM.

This clone has a handful of counts. The rearrangement links TRBV7-6 to TRBJ2-5, with D uncertain. Germline CDR1 and CDR2: SGHVS and FNYEAQ. The V gene lost 1 base and the J gene lost 3 bases, with 18 bases spanning the gap. The CDR3 is 17 amino acids. The CDR3 DNA reads TGTGCCAGCAGCTTAGGATCCCCCATTGGTGGGGAAGAGACCCAGTACTTC. Translated, it gives CASSLGSPIGGEETQYF.

This sequence joins TRBV7-3 and TRBJ2-7, with unresolved D. The V end lost 2 bases, the J end lost 4 bases, and 9 bases lay between the germline ends. The germline CDR1 and CDR2 sequences are SGHTA and FQGTGA. This CDR3 contains 13 residues. CDR3 amino acids: CASSLGPQYEQYF. CDR3 sequence (DNA): TGTGCCAGCAGCTTAGGTCCACAATACGAGCAGTACTTC.